Below are 30 T cell receptor beta chains sequenced from a single sample in a study of human T cells and chemical hapten exposure. MiXCR, applied by TCRdb to the RACE reads, yields one record per CDR3 protein. This table holds about 400,000 distinct CDR3 sequences, 6% to 7% found once. Regarding time point: patch test 2, 6 weeks after DPC sensitization. Sample treatment: therapeutic diphenylcyclopropenone sensitization with weekly scalp DPC. The sample consisted of whole blood, taken in connection with sensitization to the hapten diphenylcyclopropenone (DPC). These TCRs come from a woman younger than 30 with alopecia areata. Some clones in this sample may be carry-over from other donors' samples.

The rearrangement joins TRBV21-1 to TRBJ2-7; the table's D gene call, TRBD1, was not cross checked with the DNA. TRBV21-1 is listed as a pseudogene. CDR3 length: 14 residues. CDR3 residues: CASKLGDRTYEQYF. Here the CDR3 DNA reads TGTGCCAGCAAGCTGGGGGACAGGACCTACGAGCAGTACTTC.

This clonotype was counted many times. J is TRBJ1-5 and V is TRBV3-1, with D possibly matching TRBD1 (5 bases). The length of the CDR3 is 14 residues. Trimming removed 3 bases at V and 3 bases at J, with 9 bases between. CDR1 is LGHDT and CDR2 is YNNKEL in the germline V gene (reference sequence). The CDR3 sequence: CASSHSGINQPQHF. CDR3 nucleotides: TGTGCCAGCAGCCACTCAGGGATCAATCAGCCCCAGCATTTT.

This clonotype appeared a few times. The gene calls are TRBV6-5 and TRBJ2-3; a possible D gene is TRBD1 (6 bases). This CDR3 has 14 amino acids. Trimming took off 9 bases at V and 0 bases at J, with 13 bases between the two ends. Germline V gene sequence: CDR1 MNHEY, CDR2 SVGAGI. The CDR3 loop reads CASRPGASTDTQYF. CDR3 in DNA: TGTGCCAGTCGTCCAGGGGCCAGCACAGATACGCAGTATTTT.

The chain combines TRBV3-1 with TRBJ2-1; tentatively, D is TRBD1 or TRBD2 (5 bases each). CDR3 size: 12 residues. The V gene lost 3 bases and the J gene lost 8 bases, with 8 bases spanning the gap. CDR1 is LGHDT and CDR2 is YNNKEL in the germline V gene (reference sequence). The CDR3 is CASSHVGDEQFF. CDR3 DNA sequence: TGTGCCAGCAGCCACGTGGGGGATGAGCAGTTCTTC.

The chain combines TRBV5-1 with TRBJ1-3; 8 bases are a match to TRBD1. The junction had 3 bases not matched to a gene; V was cut back by 1 base and J by 3 bases. Germline V gene sequence: CDR1 SGHRS, CDR2 YFSETQ. CDR3 size: 15 residues. The DNA for the CDR3 is TGCGCCAGCAGCTTGACAGGGGGAAATGGAAACACCATATATTTT. Its translation: CASSLTGGNGNTIYF.

The table lists this clonotype with a few counts. J is TRBJ1-5 and V is TRBV6-2 or TRBV6-3; D gene uncertain. This CDR3 contains 12 residues. Germline CDR1 and CDR2: MNHEY and SVGEGT. V dropped 0 bases and J dropped 8 bases, with 5 bases sitting between them. The CDR3 sequence: CASSYSMKPQHF. CDR3 nucleotide sequence: TGTGCCAGCAGTTACTCGATGAAGCCCCAGCATTTT.

This clonotype was detected only a few times. This chain joins TRBV7-8 and TRBJ2-2; D is possibly TRBD1 or TRBD2 (6 bases each). This CDR3 has 16 residues. The V end lost 1 base, the J end lost 0 bases, and 9 bases lay between the germline ends. Germline CDR1 and CDR2: SGHVS and FQNEAQ. Here the CDR3 DNA reads TGTGCCAGCAGCTTAGAGGGGGGATCGAACACCGGGGAGCTGTTTTTT. Translating gives CASSLEGGSNTGELFF. The entire variable domain, with the rest obtained from reference TRBV7-8 and TRBJ2-2, is as follows: GAGVSQSPRYKVAKRGQDVALRCDPISGHVSLFWYQQALGQGPEFLTYFQNEAQLDKSGLPSDRFFAERPEGSVSTLKIQRTQQEDSAVYLCASSLEGGSNTGELFFGEGSRLTVL.

This clonotype was counted a few times. CDR3 nucleotide sequence: TGTGCCACCCGGGACAGGCCGAATGAAAAACTGTTTTTT. Its translation is CATRDRPNEKLFF. The chain combines TRBV2 with TRBJ1-4; 8 positions match TRBD1. This CDR3 is built from 13 residues. Looked up from germline, CDR1 is SNHLY and CDR2 is FYNNEI. V was clipped by 10 bases and J by 5 bases; unmatched bases: 6.

The chain uses TRBV20-1 and TRBJ2-7; tentatively, D is TRBD1 or TRBD2 (5 bases each). Germline-derived CDR1 and CDR2 are DFQATT and SNEGSKA (reference sequence). V lost 4 bases to trimming and J lost 6 bases, with 19 bases between them. CDR3 length equals 14 residues. Written as DNA, the CDR3 is TGCAGTGCTAATGGACACGACCAAGGAGGCGAGCAGTACTTC. Encoded protein: CSANGHDQGGEQYF.

Many counts were recorded for this clonotype. The V and J genes are TRBV20-1 and TRBJ1-5, with D uncertain. Trimming took 5 bases from V and 0 from J, leaving 8 bases between them. This CDR3 has 13 amino acids. Germline CDR1 is DFQATT and CDR2 is SNEGSKA (reference sequence). DNA for the CDR3: TGCAGTGCTTGCGGTGCTAGCAATCAGCCCCAGCATTTT. Its translation is CSACGASNQPQHF.

The chain uses TRBV7-9 and TRBJ2-3; D is possibly TRBD1 (6 bases). Germline V CDR1 and CDR2: SEHNR, FQNEAQ (reference sequence). V lost 5 bases and J lost 3, with 12 bases in between. There are 14 residues in the CDR3. DNA for the CDR3: TGTGCCAGCAGCCCCCGGGACAATACAGATACGCAGTATTTT. Translation gives CASSPRDNTDTQYF.

This clonotype was counted a few times. The gene calls are TRBV12-3 or TRBV12-4 and TRBJ1-1; 10 bases match TRBD1. V was pared by 9 bases and J by 4 bases, with 14 bases of the junction left unmatched. The length of the CDR3 is 16 residues. CDR3: CASGRDRGSGGTEAFF. DNA for the CDR3: TGTGCCAGTGGTAGGGACAGGGGTTCCGGGGGCACTGAAGCTTTCTTT.

This clonotype has a handful of counts. The chain uses TRBV7-9 and TRBJ2-3, with 7 positions matching TRBD2. V was pared by 5 bases and J by 10 bases, with 12 bases of the junction left unmatched. Germline V gene lookup returns CDR1 SEHNR and CDR2 FQNEAQ (reference sequence). The CDR3 has 14 residues. The CDR3 DNA reads TGTGCCAGCAGCCTCTCGGGGGGTGTTTTGGCGCAGTATTTT. Translation: CASSLSGGVLAQYF. Supplemented by reference TRBV7-9 and TRBJ2-3, the full variable domain reads DTGVSQNPRHKITKRGQNVTFRCDPISEHNRLYWYRQTLGQGPEFLTYFQNEAQLEKSRLLSDRFSAERPKGSFSTLEIQRTEQGDSAMYLCASSLSGGVLAQYFGPGTRLTVL.

This clonotype was found many times. The genes are TRBV4-1 and TRBJ1-4; D unclear. Trimming removed 4 bases from V and 0 bases from J, with 6 bases in between. Germline V gene lookup returns CDR1 MGHRA and CDR2 YSYEKL. The CDR3 covers 14 residues. CDR3 bases: TGCGCCAGCAGCCCCCGGGCAACTAATGAAAAACTGTTTTTT. Protein: CASSPRATNEKLFF.

This clonotype was seen more than once but under ten times. The chain carries TRBV2 and TRBJ2-2, with D unclear. Germline lookup yields CDR1 SNHLY and CDR2 FYNNEI. The CDR3 is 14 residues long. The V gene lost 3 bases and the J gene lost 5 bases, with 10 bases spanning the gap. CDR3 bases: TGTGCCAGCAGTGACCTCTTATCGACCGGGGAGCTGTTTTTT. Translating it yields CASSDLLSTGELFF.

With regard to this clonotype: The junction departs from the called germline gene at one end, perhaps through a read error. The CDR3 region has the DNA TGTGCCAGCAGCTTAGGCCCCTCCCAGATTCGGTACTTC. Its translation is CASSLGPSQIRYF. The chain recombines TRBV7-2 with TRBJ2-4; no clear D. Germline V lookup: CDR1 SGHTA, CDR2 FQGNSA. The CDR3 sequence is 13 residues long.

This clonotype has just a few counts. The chain employs TRBV6-5 and TRBJ2-1; possible D gene TRBD1, 6 bases. Trimming stripped 4 bases from V and 15 bases from J, with 13 bases between. The CDR3 loop spans 11 amino acids. Germline V gives CDR1 MNHEY, CDR2 SVGAGI. The CDR3 loop reads CASSSGTRMFF. In DNA, the CDR3 is TGTGCCAGCAGTTCCGGGACACGCATGTTCTTC.

This clonotype turned up a few times. The CDR3 region has the DNA TGTGCCAGCAGTTCCCTGGGGGACAGAGCCACCGGGGAGCTGTTTTTT. Translation gives CASSSLGDRATGELFF. This chain uses TRBV6-2 or TRBV6-3 with TRBJ2-2; TRBD1 matches 7 bases. Germline V gives CDR1 MNHEY, CDR2 SVGEGT. CDR3 size: 16 residues. V was pared by 4 bases and J by 4 bases, with 9 bases of the junction left unmatched.

This clonotype was observed a few times. The chain recombines TRBV6-4 with TRBJ2-1; 12 positions agree with TRBD2. With V trimmed by 6 bases and J by 8 bases, 8 bases remained unmatched. CDR1 is MRHNA and CDR2 is SNTAGT in the germline V gene. CDR3 length: 15 amino acids. In nucleotides, the CDR3 is TGTGCCAGCAGCCTGACTAGCGGGGGCATCGATGAGCAGTTCTTC. This encodes CASSLTSGGIDEQFF.

This clonotype was observed a handful of times. The rearrangement links TRBV12-3 or TRBV12-4 to TRBJ2-6; D is perhaps TRBD1 (5 bases). This CDR3 has 17 amino acids. The germline V and J ends were trimmed by 6 bases and 0 bases, with 15 bases remaining between them. The DNA of the CDR3 is TGTGCCAGCAGAACAGGCTCCTACCTCTCTGGGGCCAACGTCCTGACTTTC. Translated: CASRTGSYLSGANVLTF.

This clonotype was recorded many times. CDR3 DNA sequence: TGTGCCAGCAGTTTCAGGACAGGGCTTCAGCCCCAGCATTTT. Its protein product is CASSFRTGLQPQHF. The genes are TRBV12-3 or TRBV12-4 and TRBJ1-5; TRBD1 matches at 8 bases. This CDR3 spans 14 amino acids. V lost 3 bases to trimming and J lost 6 bases; unmatched junction nucleotides: 4.

A word on this clonotype: Since a much larger clone is just one base distant, this may be a read error. The genes are TRBV13 and TRBJ2-3; 7 bases fit TRBD1. Gene TRBJ1-5 matches the end of the DNA better, so the J call may be wrong. Germline lookup yields CDR1 PRHDT and CDR2 FYEKMQ (reference sequence). CDR3 length: 16 residues. The CDR3 is CASSIQAGAGTDTQHF. The CDR3 DNA reads TGTGCCAGCAGCATCCAAGCGGGGGCGGGGACAGATACGCAGCATTTT.

The chain has TRBV11-2 and TRBJ1-3; 7 nucleotides line up with TRBD1. This CDR3 has 16 amino acids. From germline, CDR1 is SGHAT and CDR2 FQNNGV. V shed 3 bases, J shed 1 base, and the junction held 6 bases outside the gene matches. This chain's CDR3 is CASSFTTGVSGNTIYF. The CDR3 DNA is TGTGCCAGCAGCTTCACCACAGGGGTGTCTGGAAACACCATATATTTT.

This clonotype occurred a few times. V usage is TRBV7-2 and J usage is TRBJ2-3, with a possible D match to TRBD1 (6 bases). CDR3 size: 15 residues. Germline assignment: CDR1 SGHTA and CDR2 FQGNSA. V lost 5 bases, J lost 0 bases, and 12 bases lay in between. The DNA for the CDR3 is TGTGCCAGCAGCCAAAACAGGGAGAGCACAGATACGCAGTATTTT. Residues: CASSQNRESTDTQYF.

This rearrangement joins TRBV6-4 to TRBJ2-3, with D maybe TRBD2 (5 bases). From germline, CDR1 is MRHNA and CDR2 SNTAGT. The CDR3 consists of 14 residues. The V gene lost 3 bases and the J gene lost 4 bases, with 11 bases spanning the gap. The CDR3 region is CASSEGLAADTQYF. DNA of the CDR3: TGTGCCAGCAGTGAAGGGCTAGCTGCAGATACGCAGTATTTT.

This clonotype showed up many times. V usage is TRBV28 and J usage is TRBJ1-5; no clear D. Germline lookup yields CDR1 MDHEN and CDR2 SYDVKM. V shed 5 bases and J shed 7 bases, with 6 bases lying between them. The CDR3 is made up of 11 amino acids. Here the CDR3 DNA reads TGTGCCAGCAGTCTGCGACAGCCCCAGCATTTT. As protein: CASSLRQPQHF. Full variable domain (remainder filled in from reference TRBV28 and TRBJ1-5): DVKVTQSSRYLVKRTGEKVFLECVQDMDHENMFWYRQDPGLGLRLIYFSYDVKMKEKGDIPEGYSVSREKKERFSLILESASTNQTSMYLCASSLRQPQHFGDGTRLSIL.

The genes are TRBV7-9 and TRBJ2-3; D unclear. The V end was cut by 2 bases, the J end by 2 bases, with 8 bases between. The germline V gene encodes CDR1 SEHNR and CDR2 FQNEAQ (reference sequence). The CDR3 is 14 residues long. In DNA, the CDR3 is TGTGCCAGCAGCTTACCGCGGAACACAGATACGCAGTATTTT. Translated: CASSLPRNTDTQYF. Supplemented by reference TRBV7-9 and TRBJ2-3, the full variable domain reads DTGVSQNPRHKITKRGQNVTFRCDPISEHNRLYWYRQTLGQGPEFLTYFQNEAQLEKSRLLSDRFSAERPKGSFSTLEIQRTEQGDSAMYLCASSLPRNTDTQYFGPGTRLTVL.

This clonotype showed up many times. V gene TRBV6-1 combines with J gene TRBJ1-1; D unresolved. Trimming shortened V by 6 bases and J by 0 bases, and 23 bases separated the two germline ends. Germline V gene sequence: CDR1 MNHNS, CDR2 SASEGT. The CDR3 contains 18 residues. The CDR3 loop reads CASSFSYTQMTVNTEAFF. The CDR3 DNA reads TGTGCCAGCAGCTTTTCTTATACCCAAATGACGGTGAACACTGAAGCTTTCTTT.

This chain uses TRBV6-1 with TRBJ2-7; D gene unclear. Germline V gene data show CDR1 as MNHNS and CDR2 as SASEGT. Trimming cost V 7 bases and J 1 base, with 14 bases left between them. The CDR3 has 14 residues. CDR3 DNA: TGTGCCAGCACCCGAAGGGATATTTCCTACGAGCAGTACTTC. As protein: CASTRRDISYEQYF.

V gene TRBV6-5 combines with J gene TRBJ2-1; 10 bases line up with TRBD1. CDR1 MNHEY and CDR2 SVGAGI come from the germline V gene. The CDR3 consists of 15 residues. V lost 0 bases and J lost 7; bases outside the gene matches: 3. CDR3 region: CASSYSGQGWNEQFF. The CDR3 nucleotides are TGTGCCAGCAGTTACTCGGGACAGGGGTGGAATGAGCAGTTCTTC.